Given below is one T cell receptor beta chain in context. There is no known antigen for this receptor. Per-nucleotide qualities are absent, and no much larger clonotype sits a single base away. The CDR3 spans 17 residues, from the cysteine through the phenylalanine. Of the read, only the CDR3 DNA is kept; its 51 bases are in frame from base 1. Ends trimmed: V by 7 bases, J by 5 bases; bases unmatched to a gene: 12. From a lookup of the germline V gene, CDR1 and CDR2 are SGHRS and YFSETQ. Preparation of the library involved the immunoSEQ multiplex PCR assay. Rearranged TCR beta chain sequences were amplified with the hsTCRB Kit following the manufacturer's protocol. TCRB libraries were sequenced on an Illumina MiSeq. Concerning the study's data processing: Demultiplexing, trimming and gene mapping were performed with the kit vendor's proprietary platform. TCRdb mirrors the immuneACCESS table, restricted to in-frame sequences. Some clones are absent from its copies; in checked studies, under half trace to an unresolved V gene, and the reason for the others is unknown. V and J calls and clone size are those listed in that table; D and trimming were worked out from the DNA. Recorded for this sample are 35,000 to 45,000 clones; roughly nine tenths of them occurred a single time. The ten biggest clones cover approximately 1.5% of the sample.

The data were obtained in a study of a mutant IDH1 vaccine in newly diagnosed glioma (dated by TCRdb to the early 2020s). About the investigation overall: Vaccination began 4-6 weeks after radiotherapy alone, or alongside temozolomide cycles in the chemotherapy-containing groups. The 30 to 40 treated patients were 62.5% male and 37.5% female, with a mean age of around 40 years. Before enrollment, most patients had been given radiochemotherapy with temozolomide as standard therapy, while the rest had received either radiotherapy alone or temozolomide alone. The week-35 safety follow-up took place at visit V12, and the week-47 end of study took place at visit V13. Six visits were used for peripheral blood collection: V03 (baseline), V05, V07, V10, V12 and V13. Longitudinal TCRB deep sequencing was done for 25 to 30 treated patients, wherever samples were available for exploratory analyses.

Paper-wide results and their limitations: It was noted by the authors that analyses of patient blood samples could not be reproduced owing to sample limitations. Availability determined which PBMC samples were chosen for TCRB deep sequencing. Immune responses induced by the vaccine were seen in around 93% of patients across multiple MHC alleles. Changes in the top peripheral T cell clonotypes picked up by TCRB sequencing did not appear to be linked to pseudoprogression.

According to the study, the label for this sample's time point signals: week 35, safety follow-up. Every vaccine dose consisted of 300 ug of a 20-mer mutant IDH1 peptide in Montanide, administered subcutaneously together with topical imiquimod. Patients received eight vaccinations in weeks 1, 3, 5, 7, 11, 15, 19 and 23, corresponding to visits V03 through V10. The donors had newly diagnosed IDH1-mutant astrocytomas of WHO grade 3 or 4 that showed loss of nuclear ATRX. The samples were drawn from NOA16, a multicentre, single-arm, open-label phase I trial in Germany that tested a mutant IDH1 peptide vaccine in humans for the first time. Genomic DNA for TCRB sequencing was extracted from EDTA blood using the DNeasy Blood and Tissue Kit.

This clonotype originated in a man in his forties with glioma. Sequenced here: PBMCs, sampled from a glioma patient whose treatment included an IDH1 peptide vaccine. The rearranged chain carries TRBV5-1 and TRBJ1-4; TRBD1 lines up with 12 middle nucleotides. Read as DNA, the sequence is TGCGCCAGCGGCCAGGGGGACAGGGGGCCTAGGAATGAAAAACTGTTTTTT. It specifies CASGQGDRGPRNEKLFF. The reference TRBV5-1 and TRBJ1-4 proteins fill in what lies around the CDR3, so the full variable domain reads KAGVTQTPRYLIKTRGQQVTLSCSPISGHRSVSWYQQTPGQGLQFLFEYFSETQRNKGNFPGRFSGRQFSNSRSEMNVSTLELGDSALYLCASGQGDRGPRNEKLFFGSGTQLSVL.